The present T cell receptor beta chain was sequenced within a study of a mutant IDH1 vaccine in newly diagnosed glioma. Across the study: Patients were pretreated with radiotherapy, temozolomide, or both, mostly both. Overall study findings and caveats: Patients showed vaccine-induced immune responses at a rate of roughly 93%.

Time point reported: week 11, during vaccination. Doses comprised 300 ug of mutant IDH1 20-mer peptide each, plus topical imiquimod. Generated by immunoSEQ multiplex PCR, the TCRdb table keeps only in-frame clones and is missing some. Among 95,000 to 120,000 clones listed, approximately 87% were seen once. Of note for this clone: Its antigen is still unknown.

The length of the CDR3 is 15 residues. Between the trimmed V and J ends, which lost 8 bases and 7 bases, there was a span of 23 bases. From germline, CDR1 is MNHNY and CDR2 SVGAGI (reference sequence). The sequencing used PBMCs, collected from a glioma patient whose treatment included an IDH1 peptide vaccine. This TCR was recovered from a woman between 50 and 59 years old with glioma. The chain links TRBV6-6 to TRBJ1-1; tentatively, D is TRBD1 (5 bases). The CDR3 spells CASPSGRGERNEAFF. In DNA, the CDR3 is TGTGCCAGCCCCTCAGGAAGGGGTGAACGAAATGAAGCTTTCTTT.